This T cell receptor (beta chain) was sequenced during a study of T cells after yellow fever vaccination. For the study at large: SMART-Seq v4 Ultra Low Input served to prepare low-cell-number fractions.

The CDR3 has 16 amino acids. Unmatched junction bases numbered 11, after V lost 4 bases and J lost 3 bases. CDR1 MGHRA and CDR2 YSYEKL come from the germline V gene. General study results and limits: Boosting was followed by the reappearance of most primary-vaccination clones (just under 97% CD4, roughly 90% CD8). Only a minor proportion of clonotypes was detected across both CD4 and CD8 compartments.

Conversion of TCR transcripts into cDNA relied on 5'RACE template switching, which added a universal primer site and UMIs. MiXCR was run by TCRdb on the 5' RACE reads, yielding one entry per CDR3 protein. The repertoire holds about 300,000 distinct CDR3 sequences, with around 7.3% as singletons. At least ten counts were recorded for this clonotype. No antigen is known for it. Sample: PBMCs, taken roughly 46 days after the first yellow fever vaccination. This sequence originates from a man younger than 35 who received the YFV17D yellow fever vaccine. V and J are TRBV4-1 and TRBJ1-1, with 7 bases matching TRBD1. The chain's CDR3 is CASSLGPPRGHTEAFF. DNA for the CDR3: TGCGCCAGCAGCCTAGGACCCCCTAGGGGGCACACTGAAGCTTTCTTT.